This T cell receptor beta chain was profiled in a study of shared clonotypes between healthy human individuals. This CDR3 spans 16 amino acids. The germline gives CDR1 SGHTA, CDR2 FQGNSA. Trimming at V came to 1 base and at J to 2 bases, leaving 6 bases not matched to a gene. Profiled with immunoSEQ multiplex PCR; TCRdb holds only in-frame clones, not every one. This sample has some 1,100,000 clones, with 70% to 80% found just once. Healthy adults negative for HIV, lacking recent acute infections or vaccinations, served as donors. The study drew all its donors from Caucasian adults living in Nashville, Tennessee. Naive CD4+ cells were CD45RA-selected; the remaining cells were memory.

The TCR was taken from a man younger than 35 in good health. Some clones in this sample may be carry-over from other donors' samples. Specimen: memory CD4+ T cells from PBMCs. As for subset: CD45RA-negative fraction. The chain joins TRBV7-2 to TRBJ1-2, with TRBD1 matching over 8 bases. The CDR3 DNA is TGTGCCAGCAGCTTAGAGAGGTCAGGGGGCAACTATGGCTACACCTTC. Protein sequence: CASSLERSGGNYGYTF.